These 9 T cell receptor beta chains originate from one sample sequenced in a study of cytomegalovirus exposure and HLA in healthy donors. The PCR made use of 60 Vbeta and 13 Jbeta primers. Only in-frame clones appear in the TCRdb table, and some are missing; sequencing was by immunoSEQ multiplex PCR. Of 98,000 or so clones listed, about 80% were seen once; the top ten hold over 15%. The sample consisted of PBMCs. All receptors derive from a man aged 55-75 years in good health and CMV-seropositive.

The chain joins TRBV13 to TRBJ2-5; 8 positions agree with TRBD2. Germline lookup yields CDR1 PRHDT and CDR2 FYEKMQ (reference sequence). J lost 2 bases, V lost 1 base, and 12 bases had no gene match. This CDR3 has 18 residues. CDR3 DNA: TGTGCCAGCAGCTTAGTAGCAGCGGGACTAGTTTCTCAAGAGACCCAGTACTTC. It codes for CASSLVAAGLVSQETQYF. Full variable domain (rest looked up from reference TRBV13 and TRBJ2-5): AAGVIQSPRHLIKEKRETATLKCYPIPRHDTVYWYQQGPGQDPQFLISFYEKMQSDKGSIPDRFSAQQFSDYHSELNMSSLELGDSALYFCASSLVAAGLVSQETQYFGPGTRLLVL.

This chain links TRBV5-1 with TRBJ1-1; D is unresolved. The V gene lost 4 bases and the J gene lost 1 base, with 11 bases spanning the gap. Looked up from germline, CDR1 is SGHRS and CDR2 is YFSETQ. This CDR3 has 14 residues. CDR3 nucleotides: TGCGCCAGCAGCCAGTTTGCATCGAACACTGAAGCTTTCTTT. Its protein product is CASSQFASNTEAFF.

CDR3: CASSLDTGTGELFF. CDR3 nucleotides: TGTGCCAGCAGCTTAGATACAGGGACCGGGGAGCTGTTTTTT. The chain employs TRBV11-2 and TRBJ2-2, with a tentative D call TRBD1 (6 bases). Looked up from germline, CDR1 is SGHAT and CDR2 is FQNNGV. V was trimmed by 0 bases and J by 5 bases, leaving 7 bases between them. The length of the CDR3 is 14 residues. Full variable domain (remainder filled in from reference TRBV11-2 and TRBJ2-2): EAGVAQSPRYKIIEKRQSVAFWCNPISGHATLYWYQQILGQGPKLLIQFQNNGVVDDSQLPKDRFSAERLKGVDSTLKIQPAKLEDSAVYLCASSLDTGTGELFFGEGSRLTVL.

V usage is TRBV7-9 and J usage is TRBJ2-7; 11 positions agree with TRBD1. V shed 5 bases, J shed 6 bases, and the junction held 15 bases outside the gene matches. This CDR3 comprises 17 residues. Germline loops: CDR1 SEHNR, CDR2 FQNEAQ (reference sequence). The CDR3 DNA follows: TGTGCCAGCAGCCACCGGACAGGGGGCGATACGAAGCGCGAGCAGTACTTC. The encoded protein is CASSHRTGGDTKREQYF.

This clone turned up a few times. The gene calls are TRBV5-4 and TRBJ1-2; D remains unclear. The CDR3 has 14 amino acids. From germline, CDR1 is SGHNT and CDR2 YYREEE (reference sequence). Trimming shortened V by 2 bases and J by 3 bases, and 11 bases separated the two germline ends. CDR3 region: CASSLIGVDYGYTF. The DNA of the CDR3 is TGTGCCAGCAGCTTAATCGGGGTGGACTATGGCTACACCTTC.

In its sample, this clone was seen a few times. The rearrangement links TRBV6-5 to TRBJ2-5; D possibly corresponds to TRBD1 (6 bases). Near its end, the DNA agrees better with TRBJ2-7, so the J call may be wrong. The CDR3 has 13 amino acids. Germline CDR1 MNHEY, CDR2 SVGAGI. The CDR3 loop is CASSHRVGYEQYF. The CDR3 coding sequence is TGTGCCAGCAGCCACAGGGTTGGGTACGAGCAGTACTTC.

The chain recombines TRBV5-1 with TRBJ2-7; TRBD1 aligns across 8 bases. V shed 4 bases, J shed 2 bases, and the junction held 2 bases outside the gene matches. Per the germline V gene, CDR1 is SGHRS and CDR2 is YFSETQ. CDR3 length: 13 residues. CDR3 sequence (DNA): TGCGCCAGCAGCGGGGGACAGGCCTACGAGCAGTACTTC. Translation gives CASSGGQAYEQYF. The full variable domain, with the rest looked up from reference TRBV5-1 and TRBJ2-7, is KAGVTQTPRYLIKTRGQQVTLSCSPISGHRSVSWYQQTPGQGLQFLFEYFSETQRNKGNFPGRFSGRQFSNSRSEMNVSTLELGDSALYLCASSGGQAYEQYFGPGTRLTVT.

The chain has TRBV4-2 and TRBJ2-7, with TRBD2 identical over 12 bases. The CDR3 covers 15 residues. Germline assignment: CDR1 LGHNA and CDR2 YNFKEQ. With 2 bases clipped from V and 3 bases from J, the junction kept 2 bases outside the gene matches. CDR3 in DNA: TGTGCCAGCAGCCAACTAGCGGGGGGGCTCTACGAGCAGTACTTC. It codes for CASSQLAGGLYEQYF.

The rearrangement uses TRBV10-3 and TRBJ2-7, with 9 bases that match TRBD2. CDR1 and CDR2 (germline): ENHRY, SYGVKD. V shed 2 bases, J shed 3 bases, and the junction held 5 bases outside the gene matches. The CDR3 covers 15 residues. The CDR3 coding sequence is TGTGCCATCAGTGAGAGAAAGACTAGCGGCTACGAGCAGTACTTC. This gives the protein CAISERKTSGYEQYF.